This TCR delta chain was captured by sequencing in a study of γδ T cells in repeated Plasmodium falciparum infection. Study-wide background: The natural-infection arm compared Malian children under seasonal malaria with matched Australian children. Each infection was followed by sampling at 21 days, plus baseline and some pre-infection draws. Study-wide results and limits: Repeated controlled infections reportedly drove waves of new clonotype selection in Vdelta2-negative, mostly Vdelta1+, gammadelta repertoires.

The V gene end was trimmed by 3 bases and the J gene end by 1 base; junction bases not matched to a gene: 32. There are 25 residues in the CDR3. The germline V gene has CDR1 TSWWSYY and CDR2 QGS. Bulk repertoires came from Vgamma9/Vdelta2+ or Vdelta2-negative gammadelta T cells flow-sorted from PBMC. TRG and TRD sequences were obtained from every sorted gammadelta sample. TCRdb made new clone calls on the multiplex PCR reads using CATT. Of 70,000 to 95,000 delta-chain clones detected, more than 1.4% appear once; the ten largest clones hold 9%. On this clone itself: Its antigen is unknown. The translation of this DNA and the TCRdb protein of a much larger clone differ at residue 19, probably owing to a read error; the protein shown here is translated from the DNA.

The clonotype originates from a pool of human donors (malaria-infected and uninfected, not separated). The sample comprised gamma-delta T cells from blood. The chain uses TRDV1 and TRDJ1; 10 bases match TRDD3. The J gene, absent from TCRdb, was called here by matching the DNA to germline. The CDR3 loop reads CALGDILGLRRITGGFPRRTDKLIF. CDR3 bases: TGTGCTCTTGGGGACATTTTGGGCCTTCGAAGAATTACTGGGGGATTTCCAAGGCGCACCGATAAACTCATCTTT.